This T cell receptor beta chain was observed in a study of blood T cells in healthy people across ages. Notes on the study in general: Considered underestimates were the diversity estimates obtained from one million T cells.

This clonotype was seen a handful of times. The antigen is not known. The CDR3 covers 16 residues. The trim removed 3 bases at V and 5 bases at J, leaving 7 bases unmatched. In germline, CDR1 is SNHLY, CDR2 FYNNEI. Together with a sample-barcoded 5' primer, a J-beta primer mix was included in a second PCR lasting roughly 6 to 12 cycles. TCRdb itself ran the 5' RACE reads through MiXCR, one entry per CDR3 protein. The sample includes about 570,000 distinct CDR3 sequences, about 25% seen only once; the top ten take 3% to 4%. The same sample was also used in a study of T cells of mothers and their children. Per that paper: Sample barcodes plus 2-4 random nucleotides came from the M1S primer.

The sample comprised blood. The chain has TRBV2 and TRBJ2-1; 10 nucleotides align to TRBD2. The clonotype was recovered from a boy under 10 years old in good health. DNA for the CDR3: TGTGCCAGCAGTGAGGGTCCTAGCGGGGGTAACAATGAGCAGTTCTTC. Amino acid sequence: CASSEGPSGGNNEQFF.